Below, one TCR beta chain is given with its context. This clonotype was found many times. Its antigen target is currently unknown. Qualities for individual bases were not recorded, and no much larger clone is one base off. This record comes from a study of early T cells in non-severe SARS-CoV-2 infection (dated by TCRdb to the early 2020s). About the study as a whole: Because TCR sequencing relied on bulk RNA taken from unsorted whole blood, pairing of alpha and beta chains was not possible. Study-wide conclusions, independent of this receptor: Matching against VDJdb was skewed toward anti-spike CD8 responses, likely underestimated virus-specific expansions, and missed private and CD4 specificities.

The CDR3 covers 15 residues, taking in both the cysteine and the phenylalanine. Just CDR3 DNA is preserved here, 45 bases in frame from base 1. The germline V gene gives CDR1 as MNHNS and CDR2 as SASEGT. Between the V and J ends, shortened by 6 bases and 3 bases respectively, the junction contains 16 bases. The study was a case-control design nested within a healthcare worker cohort in London, UK, with weekly nasopharyngeal swab PCR tests and blood sampling. Healthcare workers were recruited during the week of the UK lockdown, between 23 and 31 March 2020, and followed weekly for up to about 15 weeks. Receptor libraries were prepared by 5' RACE. TCRdb names NextSeq 500 as the instrument used. The TCR library protocol attached unique molecular identifiers to individual cDNA molecules to correct for sequencing error and PCR bias. Both TCR alpha and beta chains were sequenced, and tight co-correlation was observed between alpha and beta sequence abundances in each sample. On the study's bioinformatics: V gene, J gene and CDR3 annotation of TCR sequences was performed with Decombinator V4. Expanded TCRs were defined as changing significantly between any two time points under a Poisson model with p below 0.0001. Abundances of TCRs were expressed as counts per million after normalisation to the total number of TCRs sequenced in each sample. TRAV1-2 paired with TRAJ12, TRAJ20 or TRAJ33 defined MAIT TCRs, while TRAV10 paired with TRAJ18 defined iNKT TCRs. VDJdb, accessed on 1 November 2021, was searched for TCRs annotated for CMV, EBV and SARS-CoV-2, and TCRs annotated for more than one antigen were excluded. TCRdb's own reprocessing of the public reads used fastp at Q25 and MiXCR and kept productive beta chains. CDR3 protein sequences are deduplicated, and each keeps its most common genes and DNA. TCRdb assigned the V and J calls; the authors' analysis was not used. Recorded for this sample are more than 75,000 distinct CDR3 sequences; 13% of them occurred a single time. The ten largest account for roughly 6% of the sample.

The source material was whole blood. This clonotype was sampled from an adult who was a healthcare worker with PCR-confirmed SARS-CoV-2 infection or an uninfected control (not recorded which). The sequence links TRBV6-1 to TRBJ2-3; the D gene is possibly TRBD2, with 6 bases matching. The DNA reads as follows: TGTGCCAGCAGCCCCGCGGGGAGGTTTACAGATACGCAGTATTTT. Translated, it gives CASSPAGRFTDTQYF.